Listed below are T cell receptor beta chains from one sample, sequenced in a study of CD8+ T cells in alopecia areata. Method: immunoSEQ multiplex PCR; TCRdb's copy keeps in-frame clones and lacks some. The table lists 150,000 to 200,000 clones, 55% to 70% of them singletons. This material consisted of CD4+ T cells sorted from blood, taken at week 24, from a patient treated with tofacitinib. The source of these receptors is a human donor with alopecia areata. CDR3s include the opening cysteine and the closing phenylalanine or tryptophan. Fields, in order: J gene, D gene, clone size, CDR3 length, V gene, CDR3 DNA, CDR3 protein. A D gene is named only where the DNA matches it firmly. Clone sizes are given selectively: once, few, many, or a class where the clone is expanded.

j_gene: TRBJ2-3; d_gene: -; abundance: -; len: 17; v_gene: TRBV5-1; CDR3nt: TGCGCCAGCAGCTTGGATCAGGGACCGCCAAGGGCAGATACGCAGTATTTT; CDR3aa: CASSLDQGPPRADTQYF
j_gene: TRBJ2-3; d_gene: TRBD1; abundance: few; len: 14; v_gene: TRBV29-1; CDR3nt: TGCAGCGTGGGGACAGGGGTCAACACAGATACGCAGTATTTT; CDR3aa: CSVGTGVNTDTQYF
j_gene: TRBJ2-7; d_gene: TRBD1; abundance: -; len: 14; v_gene: TRBV5-1; CDR3nt: TGCGCCAGCAGCTTGGCCGGACAGGACTCTTTGCAGTACTTC; CDR3aa: CASSLAGQDSLQYF
j_gene: TRBJ2-5; d_gene: TRBD1; abundance: -; len: 14; v_gene: TRBV25-1; CDR3nt: TGTGCCAGCAGTAAGACAGGGTCTGGGAAGACCCAGTACTTC; CDR3aa: CASSKTGSGKTQYF
j_gene: TRBJ1-1; d_gene: TRBD1; abundance: -; len: 14; v_gene: TRBV5-1; CDR3nt: TGCGCCAGCAGCCCTTTGGGACAGGGAGCTGAAGCTTTCTTT; CDR3aa: CASSPLGQGAEAFF
j_gene: TRBJ2-3; d_gene: -; abundance: -; len: 11; v_gene: TRBV29-1; CDR3nt: TGCAGCGTCCCGGCCACAGATACGCAGTATTTT; CDR3aa: CSVPATDTQYF
j_gene: TRBJ2-7; d_gene: TRBD1; abundance: -; len: 15; v_gene: TRBV5-4; CDR3nt: TGTGCCAGCAGCTTGCCGCGACAGGGTCCCTACGAGCAGTACTTC; CDR3aa: CASSLPRQGPYEQYF
j_gene: TRBJ1-4; d_gene: -; abundance: -; len: 14; v_gene: TRBV9; CDR3nt: TGTGCCAGCAGCGTAGAACAGGGCGAAGAAAAACTGTTTTTT; CDR3aa: CASSVEQGEEKLFF
j_gene: TRBJ2-3; d_gene: TRBD1; abundance: few; len: 13; v_gene: TRBV29-1; CDR3nt: TGCAGCGCCGGGACAGGGAGCACAGATACGCAGTATTTT; CDR3aa: CSAGTGSTDTQYF
j_gene: TRBJ2-1; d_gene: -; abundance: -; len: 12; v_gene: TRBV5-4; CDR3nt: TGTGCCAGCAGCCCGTTATCGGGTGAGCAGTTCTTC; CDR3aa: CASSPLSGEQFF
j_gene: TRBJ2-7; d_gene: -; abundance: few; len: 13; v_gene: TRBV30; CDR3nt: TGTGCCTGGAGTGAGACGGGAACCTACGAGCAGTACTTC; CDR3aa: CAWSETGTYEQYF
j_gene: TRBJ2-7; d_gene: -; abundance: -; len: 13; v_gene: TRBV29-1; CDR3nt: TGCAGCGTTGAAGGGCAAAGCTCCTACGAGCAGTACTTC; CDR3aa: CSVEGQSSYEQYF
j_gene: TRBJ1-5; d_gene: -; abundance: -; len: 13; v_gene: TRBV27; CDR3nt: TGTGCCAGCAGTTTATCAGGGAATCAGCCCCAGCATTTT; CDR3aa: CASSLSGNQPQHF
j_gene: TRBJ2-1; d_gene: -; abundance: medium-sized; len: 13; v_gene: TRBV2; CDR3nt: TGTGCCACCGACACAGGGTTCCTCAATGAGCAGTTCTTC; CDR3aa: CATDTGFLNEQFF
j_gene: TRBJ1-4; d_gene: -; abundance: once; len: 14; v_gene: TRBV2; CDR3nt: TGTGCCAGCAGTGTAGCGCAACCTAATGAAAAACTGTTTTTT; CDR3aa: CASSVAQPNEKLFF
j_gene: TRBJ2-1; d_gene: -; abundance: few; len: 14; v_gene: TRBV28; CDR3nt: TGTGCCAGCTTAGGACAGCCTACCTACAATGAGCAGTTCTTC; CDR3aa: CASLGQPTYNEQFF
j_gene: TRBJ1-2; d_gene: -; abundance: few; len: 12; v_gene: TRBV5-6; CDR3nt: TGTGCCAGCAGCTTTACAGGGTCCGGCTACACCTTC; CDR3aa: CASSFTGSGYTF
j_gene: TRBJ2-2; d_gene: -; abundance: -; len: 14; v_gene: TRBV29-1; CDR3nt: TGCAGCGTTATGACAGGGGAGGGCACCGGGGAGCTGTTTTTT; CDR3aa: CSVMTGEGTGELFF
j_gene: TRBJ2-1; d_gene: -; abundance: -; len: 13; v_gene: TRBV19; CDR3nt: TGTGCCAGTAGTATAAGCAGGTCCGATGAGCAGTTCTTC; CDR3aa: CASSISRSDEQFF
j_gene: TRBJ2-3; d_gene: TRBD2; abundance: few; len: 15; v_gene: TRBV7-8; CDR3nt: TGTGCCAGCAGCTCCTGGAGCGGGGGCACAGATACGCAGTATTTT; CDR3aa: CASSSWSGGTDTQYF
j_gene: TRBJ2-1; d_gene: -; abundance: -; len: 11; v_gene: TRBV19; CDR3nt: TGTGCCAGTAGTGACGACAATGAGCAGTTCTTC; CDR3aa: CASSDDNEQFF
j_gene: TRBJ2-5; d_gene: -; abundance: -; len: 13; v_gene: TRBV27; CDR3nt: TGTGCCAGCAGTCCACGGACGGGAGAGACCCAGTACTTC; CDR3aa: CASSPRTGETQYF
j_gene: TRBJ1-4; d_gene: TRBD1; abundance: -; len: 15; v_gene: TRBV6-6; CDR3nt: TGTGCCAGCAGTTACTCGGGACAGGGAAACGAAAAACTGTTTTTT; CDR3aa: CASSYSGQGNEKLFF
j_gene: TRBJ2-7; d_gene: -; abundance: -; len: 13; v_gene: TRBV7-3; CDR3nt: TGTGCCAGCAGCTTAGGTCTAGCGAACGAGCAGTACTTC; CDR3aa: CASSLGLANEQYF
j_gene: TRBJ2-7; d_gene: TRBD1; abundance: -; len: 13; v_gene: TRBV27; CDR3nt: TGTGCCAGCCAACGGGACAGGGAATACGAGCAGTACTTC; CDR3aa: CASQRDREYEQYF
j_gene: TRBJ1-1; d_gene: TRBD1; abundance: many; len: 17; v_gene: TRBV11-1; CDR3nt: TGTGCCAGCAGCGCAACGGTGCAGGGGGCGGGGAACACTGAAGCTTTCTTT; CDR3aa: CASSATVQGAGNTEAFF
j_gene: TRBJ2-7; d_gene: -; abundance: -; len: 12; v_gene: TRBV29-1; CDR3nt: TGCAGCGCCTCTACTAGCTCCTACGAGCAGTACTTC; CDR3aa: CSASTSSYEQYF
j_gene: TRBJ2-7; d_gene: -; abundance: -; len: 14; v_gene: TRBV5-1; CDR3nt: TGCGCCAGCAGCTTTCAAGGGGACTCCTACGAGCAGTACTTC; CDR3aa: CASSFQGDSYEQYF
j_gene: TRBJ2-5; d_gene: TRBD1; abundance: -; len: 16; v_gene: TRBV5-1; CDR3nt: TGCGCCAGCAGCAGCAGACCACAGGGGGCTGGGGAGACCCAGTACTTC; CDR3aa: CASSSRPQGAGETQYF
j_gene: TRBJ2-5; d_gene: -; abundance: once; len: 14; v_gene: TRBV6-5; CDR3nt: TGTGCCAGCAGTCGAGGGGGGGCCTCGGAGACCCAGTACTTC; CDR3aa: CASSRGGASETQYF
j_gene: TRBJ1-2; d_gene: TRBD1; abundance: -; len: 13; v_gene: TRBV6-5; CDR3nt: TGTGCCAGCAGAGGGACAGGGGCGGGAGGCTACACCTTC; CDR3aa: CASRGTGAGGYTF
j_gene: TRBJ1-1; d_gene: -; abundance: -; len: 15; v_gene: TRBV27; CDR3nt: TGTGCCAGCACCGAGGGGGGCGATGGGAGCACTGAAGCTTTCTTT; CDR3aa: CASTEGGDGSTEAFF
j_gene: TRBJ2-1; d_gene: TRBD2; abundance: -; len: 16; v_gene: TRBV9; CDR3nt: TGTGCCAGCAGCGGACCGACTAGCGGGAGGGCCTTTGGGCAGTTCTTC; CDR3aa: CASSGPTSGRAFGQFF
j_gene: TRBJ1-4; d_gene: -; abundance: -; len: 16; v_gene: TRBV4-3; CDR3nt: TGCGCCAGCAGCCCCCAGGCCGGGACGCCGAATGAAAAACTGTTTTTT; CDR3aa: CASSPQAGTPNEKLFF
j_gene: TRBJ2-6; d_gene: -; abundance: -; len: 12; v_gene: TRBV6-5; CDR3nt: TGTGCCAGCACATCTGGGGCCAACGTCCTGACTTTC; CDR3aa: CASTSGANVLTF
j_gene: TRBJ2-1; d_gene: -; abundance: -; len: 16; v_gene: TRBV9; CDR3nt: TGTGCCAGCAGCGTAGGAGGGGGTGGCTCCTACAATGAGCAGTTCTTC; CDR3aa: CASSVGGGGSYNEQFF
j_gene: TRBJ2-1; d_gene: -; abundance: -; len: 14; v_gene: TRBV14; CDR3nt: TGTGCCAGCGCCCCGGGACTGGCCTACAATGAGCAGTTCTTC; CDR3aa: CASAPGLAYNEQFF
j_gene: TRBJ1-5; d_gene: -; abundance: -; len: 16; v_gene: TRBV19; CDR3nt: TGTGCCAGTAGTATAGCTTACAGGGAGCGGAATCAGCCCCAGCATTTT; CDR3aa: CASSIAYRERNQPQHF
j_gene: TRBJ1-4; d_gene: TRBD1; abundance: -; len: 18; v_gene: TRBV4-3; CDR3nt: TGCGCCAGCAGCCAAGAAACACAGGGGGGTCGGGTCGGTGAAAAACTGTTTTTT; CDR3aa: CASSQETQGGRVGEKLFF
j_gene: TRBJ2-1; d_gene: TRBD1; abundance: -; len: 12; v_gene: TRBV11-1; CDR3nt: TGTGCCAGCAGCTTAGCGGACAGGCCACATTTCTTC; CDR3aa: CASSLADRPHFF